One and the same sample provided the 21 T cell receptor beta chains below, sequenced in a study of T cell clonotyping in hematopoietic cell transplantation listed by TCRdb under 2021. The receptor library was made with the immunoSEQ multiplex PCR assay. TCRdb provides this immuneACCESS table in a form limited to in-frame rearrangements. Some clones are lacking; in checked studies, under half of them reflect an unresolved V gene, and why the rest are absent is not known. This sample lists about 45,000 clones; approximately 80% were detected once. Together, the top ten hold roughly 5.5% of the sample. The time point label for this specimen denotes: recipient sample about 28 days before transplant, after cytoreduction. The material sequenced was peripheral blood mononuclear cells, taken before stem cell transplant. The receptors come from a man aged 55 to 69 with myelodysplastic syndrome. Some clones in this sample may be carry-over from other donors' samples.

The chain has TRBV6-5 and TRBJ1-1, with D unclear. V lost 2 bases and J 9 bases, leaving 7 bases between the germline ends. The CDR3 loop spans 11 amino acids. Per the germline V gene, CDR1 is MNHEY and CDR2 is SVGAGI. The CDR3 DNA reads TGTGCCAGCAGTTACAGGCGGCAAGCTTTCTTT. It is translated as CASSYRRQAFF.

DNA for the CDR3: TGCGCCAGCAGCCAAGATTGGCCAGGGAGGACTGAAGCTTTCTTT. Encoded protein: CASSQDWPGRTEAFF. V usage is TRBV4-1 and J usage is TRBJ1-1, with D possibly TRBD1 on 5 matching bases. The CDR3 extends over 15 amino acids. CDR1 is MGHRA and CDR2 is YSYEKL in the germline V gene. Trimming took off 0 bases at V and 5 bases at J, with 13 bases between the two ends.

The chain combines TRBV19 with TRBJ2-5; no reliable D call. The V gene lost 1 base and the J gene lost 3 bases, with 6 bases spanning the gap. The germline V gene encodes CDR1 LNHDA and CDR2 SQIVND (reference sequence). The CDR3 covers 13 residues. CDR3 sequence (DNA): TGTGCCAGTAGTATAGTTAGGGAAGAGACCCAGTACTTC. It specifies CASSIVREETQYF.

The chain combines TRBV6-1 with TRBJ2-2; D call uncertain. Germline V lookup: CDR1 MNHNS, CDR2 SASEGT. The CDR3 contains 14 residues. V lost 8 bases, J lost 4 bases, and 14 bases lay in between. The DNA of the CDR3 is TGTGCCAGCGCGACAACATTCGCCACCGGGGAGCTGTTTTTT. It encodes CASATTFATGELFF.

The chain has TRBV2 and TRBJ2-3; maybe TRBD2 (6 bases). This CDR3 spans 15 amino acids. V was clipped by 3 bases and J by 2 bases, with 12 bases between them. The germline V gene encodes CDR1 SNHLY and CDR2 FYNNEI. The CDR3 DNA follows: TGTGCCAGCAGTGAGGTGACTAGTACCACAGATACGCAGTATTTT. Amino acids: CASSEVTSTTDTQYF.

The genes are TRBV10-3 and TRBJ1-1, with no clear D. Trimming took 0 bases from V and 7 from J, leaving 12 bases between them. CDR1 and CDR2 from the germline V gene are ENHRY and SYGVKD. The CDR3 is made up of 14 amino acids. This chain's CDR3 is CAISESSNTGEAFF. CDR3 coding DNA: TGTGCCATCAGTGAGTCAAGTAATACGGGTGAAGCTTTCTTT.

The chain carries TRBV29-1 and TRBJ2-5, with 8 bases aligning to TRBD2. CDR3 size: 15 residues. J was trimmed by 5 bases and V by 2 bases; bases with no gene match: 10. Germline V gene lookup returns CDR1 SQVTM and CDR2 ANQGSEA. The CDR3 DNA is TGCAGCGTTGAATTCGGGGGGGCGGGTTTGGAGACCCAGTACTTC. Translating gives CSVEFGGAGLETQYF.

The chain employs TRBV19 and TRBJ1-3; D not resolved. Germline CDR1 and CDR2: LNHDA and SQIVND (reference sequence). V gave up 1 base and J gave up 2 bases, with 6 bases separating them. There are 14 residues in the CDR3. The CDR3 spells CASSIGSAGNTIYF. In nucleotides, the CDR3 is TGTGCCAGTAGTATAGGGTCAGCTGGAAACACCATATATTTT. The full variable domain, with the rest looked up from reference TRBV19 and TRBJ1-3, is DGGITQSPKYLFRKEGQNVTLSCEQNLNHDAMYWYRQDPGQGLRLIYYSQIVNDFQKGDIAEGYSVSREKKESFPLTVTSAQKNPTAFYLCASSIGSAGNTIYFGEGSWLTVV.

The V call is TRBV7-2, the J call TRBJ1-5; D unresolved. This CDR3 region has 15 residues. V lost 5 bases and J 2 bases, leaving 13 bases between the germline ends. Germline CDR1 and CDR2: SGHTA and FQGNSA. The CDR3 here is CASSQSSDRNQPQHF. CDR3 bases: TGTGCCAGCAGCCAGAGCTCGGACCGCAATCAGCCCCAGCATTTT.

The chain uses TRBV6-5 and TRBJ2-7; D remains ambiguous. V dropped 2 bases and J dropped 3 bases, with 11 bases sitting between them. This CDR3 region has 14 residues. Germline V CDR1 and CDR2: MNHEY, SVGAGI. The CDR3 sequence is CASSYRGINYEQYF. As DNA, the CDR3 is TGTGCCAGCAGTTACCGAGGCATTAACTACGAGCAGTACTTC.

This clone turned up a few times. The chain is built from TRBV7-8 and TRBJ2-7; 9 bases align to TRBD1. The V gene's germline CDR1 is SGHVS and CDR2 FQNEAQ. V trimming: 2 bases; J trimming: 8 bases; junction bases outside the gene matches: 4. The CDR3 extends over 13 amino acids. CDR3 in amino acids: CASSLPGTGQQYF. The CDR3 region has the DNA TGTGCCAGCAGCTTACCGGGGACAGGGCAGCAGTACTTC.

The chain is built from TRBV6-5 and TRBJ1-1, with 7 bases aligning to TRBD1. CDR3 size: 14 residues. V was pared by 2 bases and J by 6 bases, with 6 bases of the junction left unmatched. Germline loops: CDR1 MNHEY, CDR2 SVGAGI. CDR3 amino acids: CASSYGDRDAEAFF. The CDR3, as DNA: TGTGCCAGCAGTTACGGCGACAGGGACGCTGAAGCTTTCTTT.

This chain uses TRBV10-2 with TRBJ1-1; 11 nucleotides align to TRBD1. The CDR3 loop spans 16 amino acids. Germline V CDR1 and CDR2: WSHSY, SAAADI. After removal of 6 bases from V and 5 bases from J, the junction contained 11 bases not matched to a gene. As DNA, the CDR3 is TGCGCCAGCAGACCTTGGACAGGGGGCGATTATACTGAAGCTTTCTTT. It is translated as CASRPWTGGDYTEAFF.

V and J are TRBV19 and TRBJ2-2; D is possibly TRBD2 (6 bases). Germline V gene data show CDR1 as LNHDA and CDR2 as SQIVND (reference sequence). CDR3 length: 16 residues. Trimming cost V 6 bases and J 0 bases, with 14 bases left between them. The DNA of the CDR3 is TGTGCCAGTAGACTCCGGGGGACTTCGAACACCGGGGAGCTGTTTTTT. Amino acid sequence: CASRLRGTSNTGELFF. Variable domain in full (rest from reference TRBV19 and TRBJ2-2): DGGITQSPKYLFRKEGQNVTLSCEQNLNHDAMYWYRQDPGQGLRLIYYSQIVNDFQKGDIAEGYSVSREKKESFPLTVTSAQKNPTAFYLCASRLRGTSNTGELFFGEGSRLTVL.

The V gene is TRBV29-1, the J gene TRBJ2-7; TRBD1 matches 8 bases. Losses at the gene ends were 6 bases for V and 0 bases for J; bases not matched to a gene: 7. Germline V gives CDR1 SQVTM, CDR2 ANQGSEA. This CDR3 spans 14 amino acids. Here the CDR3 reads CSVAGQAGSYEQYF. The CDR3, as DNA: TGCAGCGTCGCGGGACAGGCCGGCTCCTACGAGCAGTACTTC.

The CDR3 DNA follows: TGTGCCAGCAGCGTAGCGCCCTCGGGGCCCGATACGCAGTATTTT. Residues: CASSVAPSGPDTQYF. V and J are TRBV9 and TRBJ2-3; TRBD1 or TRBD2 may be the D gene (5 bases each). Trimming pared 0 bases from V and 6 bases from J, leaving 14 bases between. The germline gives CDR1 SGDLS, CDR2 YYNGEE. The CDR3 runs 15 residues.

The chain combines TRBV6-6 with TRBJ2-7, with 7 bases identical to TRBD2. The CDR3 contains 14 residues. V dropped 0 bases and J dropped 5; count of bases not matched to a gene: 4. Per the germline V gene, CDR1 is MNHNY and CDR2 is SVGAGI (reference sequence). The CDR3 DNA follows: TGTGCCAGCAGTTACTCCGGGACTAAGAACGAGCAGTACTTC. This encodes CASSYSGTKNEQYF.

The DNA for the CDR3 is TGTGCCAGCAGTGACCCTTCTCTCTACGAGCAGTACTTC. Translated, it gives CASSDPSLYEQYF. This chain uses TRBV6-6 with TRBJ2-7; no definite D call. Trimming took 5 bases from V and 3 from J, leaving 11 bases between them. The germline V gene has CDR1 MNHNY and CDR2 SVGAGI (reference sequence). This CDR3 is 13 amino acids long.

This clone was counted a few times. The chain combines TRBV15 with TRBJ2-7; the D gene could be TRBD1 or TRBD2 (5 bases each). V was trimmed by 0 bases and J by 6 bases, leaving 12 bases between them. The CDR3 has 14 amino acids. The germline CDR1 and CDR2 sequences are LNHNV and YYDKDF (reference sequence). The CDR3 here is CATSRDGTRGEQYF. The CDR3 DNA reads as TGTGCCACCAGCAGAGATGGGACCCGGGGCGAGCAGTACTTC.

The chain has TRBV19 and TRBJ1-2; no definite D call. The CDR3 is 15 residues long. Germline CDR1 reads LNHDA; CDR2 reads SQIVND (reference sequence). Trimming removed 0 bases at V and 2 bases at J, with 10 bases between. The CDR3 region is CASSIEARQNYGYTF. The DNA for the CDR3 is TGTGCCAGTAGTATAGAGGCGCGGCAGAACTATGGCTACACCTTC. Full variable domain (outside the CDR3, taken from reference TRBV19 and TRBJ1-2): DGGITQSPKYLFRKEGQNVTLSCEQNLNHDAMYWYRQDPGQGLRLIYYSQIVNDFQKGDIAEGYSVSREKKESFPLTVTSAQKNPTAFYLCASSIEARQNYGYTFGSGTRLTVV.

This chain joins TRBV27 and TRBJ2-3; 9 positions agree with TRBD1. Germline loops: CDR1 MNHEY, CDR2 SMNVEV (reference sequence). CDR3 length equals 15 residues. The V gene end was trimmed by 3 bases and the J gene end by 5 bases; junction bases not matched to a gene: 6. The CDR3 DNA follows: TGTGCCAGCAGTTTGGGACAGGGTGAAAGAGATACGCAGTATTTT. This translates into CASSLGQGERDTQYF.